The source of this TCR beta chain is a study of blood T cell repertoires in COVID-19. About the study: The United States, Italy and Spain were the sources of the acute and convalescent COVID-19 samples.

The protocol was immunoSEQ multiplex PCR, while the TCRdb copy is restricted to in-frame clones and leaves out a portion. The sample includes tens of thousands of clones, around 84% of them seen just once. With 4 bases removed from V and 5 bases from J, the gap between germline ends came to 14 bases. Germline V gene sequence: CDR1 SNHLY, CDR2 FYNNEI. The CDR3 runs 15 residues. The receptor comes from a middle-aged man with active COVID-19. V and J are TRBV2 and TRBJ2-2, with D maybe TRBD1 (6 bases). Sequenced material: peripheral blood. In nucleotides, the CDR3 is TGTGCCAGCAGTGCGGCCGGGACACAAACCGGGGAGCTGTTTTTT. Translation: CASSAAGTQTGELFF.